What follows are 3 T cell receptor beta chains derived from one specimen sequenced in a study of Graves' ophthalmopathy and Graves' hyperthyroidism. RNA transcripts yielded amplified TCR beta CDR3 regions. HTBI primers were employed in first-round RT-PCR, then a second-round multiplex PCR followed. TCRdb redid the calling of the multiplex PCR reads with MiXCR, one entry per CDR3 protein. The sample yields around 600,000 distinct CDR3 sequences, about 41% seen once. Sequencing used peripheral blood. Receptors originate from an adult man with Graves' ophthalmopathy.

The sample holds many counts of this clonotype. CDR3 protein: CASSEALSGVQETQYF. CDR3 DNA: TGTGCCAGCAGTGAAGCGCTTAGCGGGGTCCAAGAGACCCAGTACTTC. This chain joins TRBV2 and TRBJ2-5; 8 positions match TRBD2. Trimming cost V 0 bases and J 1 base; bases outside gene matches: 4. Germline V gives CDR1 SNHLY, CDR2 FYNNEI. This CDR3 spans 16 amino acids.

This chain joins TRBV10-3 and TRBJ1-2; 10 nucleotides align to TRBD1. CDR3 size: 14 residues. With V trimmed by 5 bases and J by 8 bases, 8 bases remained unmatched. Germline V gene data show CDR1 as ENHRY and CDR2 as SYGVKD. CDR3 sequence (DNA): TGTGCCATCAGTCTCTTGACAGGGGGCGCGGGCTACACCTTC. Translation: CAISLLTGGAGYTF.

This clonotype was observed a few times. The V gene is TRBV12-3 or TRBV12-4, the J gene TRBJ1-2; TRBD1 is a possible D gene (5 bases). The CDR3 spans 14 residues. Trimming took 3 bases from V and 8 from J, leaving 16 bases between them. The CDR3 region has the DNA TGTGCCAGCAGTTTTTCCAGGGCAATAAGCGGCTACACCTTC. Protein sequence: CASSFSRAISGYTF.